This passage covers 11 T cell receptor beta chains from one sample sequenced in a study of memory CD4+ T cells and cytomegalovirus serostatus (dated by TCRdb to the late 2010s). Library construction relied on the immunoSEQ multiplex PCR assay. TCRdb carries this immuneACCESS record with in-frame sequences only. Its versions omit some clonotypes, under half of them owing to an unresolved V gene in the studies checked, with the rest unexplained. The sample table records 25,000 to 30,000 clones; approximately 80% of these occur just once. The ten largest clonotypes hold around 1% of the sample. Single viable CD3+CD4+CD8-CD45RO+ cells were sorted as memory CD4+ T cells on a FACSAria II. Material for sequencing was memory CD4+ T cells from blood. These receptors were collected from an adult in good health and CMV-seronegative.

The rearrangement links TRBV28 to TRBJ1-3; D gene unclear. From germline, CDR1 is MDHEN and CDR2 SYDVKM. The CDR3 sequence is 12 residues long. Trimming removed 6 bases from V and 0 bases from J, with 3 bases in between. CDR3 in DNA: TGTGCCAGCAGGGGCTCTGGAAACACCATATATTTT. It is translated as CASRGSGNTIYF.

This chain joins TRBV10-3 and TRBJ2-3; 14 positions agree with TRBD2. CDR1 and CDR2 (germline): ENHRY, SYGVKD. CDR3 size: 15 residues. The J segment lost 3 bases and the V segment lost 4 bases, leaving 0 bases of the junction unmatched. DNA of the CDR3: TGTGCCATCAGTGGGACTAGCGGGAGGACAGATACGCAGTATTTT. Its protein product is CAISGTSGRTDTQYF.

The chain recombines TRBV5-6 with TRBJ1-2; 9 bases fit TRBD1. Germline lookup yields CDR1 SGHDT and CDR2 YYEEEE. The ends lost 4 bases at V and 7 bases at J; junction bases unmatched: 8. The CDR3 is 14 amino acids. For the CDR3, the DNA is TGTGCCAGCAGCCAAGACAGGGGGGTGGGTGGCTACACCTTC. Its protein product is CASSQDRGVGGYTF.

This sequence joins TRBV28 and TRBJ2-1; 13 bases are a match to TRBD2. With V trimmed by 8 bases and J by 3 bases, 4 bases remained unmatched. Germline assignment: CDR1 MDHEN and CDR2 SYDVKM. CDR3 length equals 15 residues. CDR3 DNA sequence: TGTGCCAGCGAGACTAGCGGGAGGATCTACAATGAGCAGTTCTTC. Its translation: CASETSGRIYNEQFF.

This clone turned up a few times. V and J are TRBV4-3 and TRBJ1-1; D remains unclear. Between the trimmed V and J ends, which lost 2 bases and 1 base, there was a span of 14 bases. In germline, CDR1 is LGHNA, CDR2 YSLEER. The CDR3 spans 16 residues. The CDR3 reads CASSQFQAITNTEAFF. The CDR3 nucleotides are TGCGCCAGCAGCCAATTCCAGGCCATTACGAACACTGAAGCTTTCTTT.

This sequence joins TRBV28 and TRBJ2-3, with 11 bases fitting TRBD2. V dropped 7 bases and J dropped 8; count of bases not matched to a gene: 8. Per germline, CDR1 MDHEN and CDR2 SYDVKM. The CDR3 contains 14 residues. The CDR3 is CASKSGTSGGTQYF. CDR3 in DNA: TGTGCCAGCAAATCCGGGACTAGCGGAGGTACGCAGTATTTT.

The V gene is TRBV28, the J gene TRBJ2-7; 7 bases align to TRBD1. Germline trimming cut 1 base from V and 11 bases from J; bases unmatched to any gene: 8. Germline values: CDR1 MDHEN, CDR2 SYDVKM. The CDR3 is 13 amino acids. CDR3 in amino acids: CASSLFRDREKYF. The DNA of the CDR3 is TGTGCCAGCAGTTTATTTCGGGACAGAGAAAAGTACTTC.

The V gene is TRBV7-2, the J gene TRBJ2-7, with D possibly called TRBD1 or TRBD2 (5 bases each). The CDR3 totals 15 residues. The germline V and J ends were trimmed by 6 bases and 5 bases, with 20 bases remaining between them. Germline V gene data show CDR1 as SGHTA and CDR2 as FQGNSA. CDR3 DNA sequence: TGTGCCAGCAGTCCCCCCGGGGCTAGGTCCGACGAGCAGTACTTC. This gives the protein CASSPPGARSDEQYF.

V is TRBV27 and J is TRBJ2-1, with 8 bases fitting TRBD1. The CDR3 is 14 residues long. Trimming took 5 bases from V and 9 from J; bases not matched to a gene: 9. Germline values: CDR1 MNHEY, CDR2 SMNVEV (reference sequence). The CDR3 DNA reads TGTGCCAGCAGTCAGGACAGGGTAGAGGCTGAGCAGTTCTTC. It is translated as CASSQDRVEAEQFF.

The chain uses TRBV11-2 and TRBJ2-7; the match to TRBD2 covers 9 bases. This CDR3 region has 15 residues. Looked up from germline, CDR1 is SGHAT and CDR2 is FQNNGV. The V segment lost 3 bases and the J segment 0 bases; nucleotides outside the gene matches: 3. This chain's CDR3 is CASSLTSGSSYEQYF. The DNA for the CDR3 is TGTGCCAGCAGCTTGACTAGCGGAAGCTCCTACGAGCAGTACTTC.

The V and J genes are TRBV19 and TRBJ2-5, with 7 bases lining up with TRBD2. Germline V gene lookup returns CDR1 LNHDA and CDR2 SQIVND (reference sequence). The length of the CDR3 is 14 residues. J gave up 4 bases and V 5 bases, and 7 bases lay outside the gene matches. CDR3: CASSPGGPGETQYF. The CDR3 DNA reads TGTGCCAGTAGTCCGGGAGGCCCAGGAGAGACCCAGTACTTC.